This T cell receptor beta chain was sequenced in a study of shared clonotypes between healthy human individuals. About the research overall: Researchers assigned three CD4 naive, three CD4 memory, two CD8 naive and one CD8 memory plate to each donor.

Both subsets, CD45RA+ naive and CD45RA-negative memory, were split from the CD4+ cells. Methods used by the authors: ImmunoSEQ yielded junction-only sequences lacking quality scores, so filtering differed. Sequencing was performed with immunoSEQ multiplex PCR; in TCRdb, only in-frame clones are kept and a portion is missing. V and J calls and clone size are as listed in that table; D and trimming were resolved from the DNA. The sample shows some 1 million clones, more than 60% of them seen only once. Germline V gene lookup returns CDR1 KGHSH and CDR2 LQKENI. This CDR3 has 17 amino acids. J gave up 7 bases and V 2 bases, and 12 bases lay outside the gene matches.

The sequenced sample consisted of memory CD4+ T cells sorted from blood. Subset here: CD45RA-negative fraction. The receptor was isolated from a man aged 18 to 30 in good health. V gene TRBV18 combines with J gene TRBJ1-1, with 11 bases identical to TRBD1. The CDR3 DNA is TGTGCCAGCTCACCAAGTCCCGGGACAGGGGGGAGGGATGAAGCTTTCTTT. Translating it yields CASSPSPGTGGRDEAFF. The full variable domain, rest sourced from reference TRBV18 and TRBJ1-1, is NAGVMQNPRHLVRRRGQEARLRCSPMKGHSHVYWYRQLPEEGLKFMVYLQKENIIDESGMPKERFSAEFPKEGPSILRIQQVVRGDSAAYFCASSPSPGTGGRDEAFFGQGTRLTVV.